The 17 T cell receptor beta chains below come from one sample, sequenced in a study of cytomegalovirus exposure and HLA in healthy donors. The study ran its PCR with 60 Vbeta and 13 Jbeta primers. The method was immunoSEQ multiplex PCR; TCRdb's version includes in-frame clones alone and lacks a portion of them. This table holds over 100,000 clones, around 86% found once. Sequencing used PBMCs. The source is a man in his thirties or forties in good health and CMV-seronegative.

This clone was picked up a small number of times. The chain carries TRBV6-5 and TRBJ2-7; 7 positions match TRBD1. CDR1 and CDR2 (germline): MNHEY, SVGAGI. V shed 7 bases and J 4 bases; nucleotides not matched to a gene: 13. The length of the CDR3 is 15 residues. In DNA form, the CDR3 reads TGTGCCAGCAAAGGTTTGAACAGGGGTTTGTACGAGCAGTACTTC. It encodes CASKGLNRGLYEQYF.

Comment on this clone: One end of the junction fails to match germline, which may point to a read error. This chain links TRBV5-5 with TRBJ1-6; the D gene is possibly TRBD1 (6 bases). In germline, CDR1 is SGHKS, CDR2 YYEKEE (reference sequence). The CDR3 is made up of 17 amino acids. The CDR3 sequence is CTSSLLGASSYNSPLHF. The CDR3 nucleotides read TGTACCAGCAGCCTCTTGGGGGCGAGCTCCTATAATTCACCCCTCCACTTT.

V gene TRBV27 combines with J gene TRBJ1-2; 8 nucleotides agree with TRBD1. The germline CDR1 and CDR2 sequences are MNHEY and SMNVEV (reference sequence). This CDR3 is 15 amino acids long. V lost 2 bases and J lost 7; bases outside the gene matches: 9. Here the CDR3 reads CASSLIGQGPGGYTF. The CDR3 bases are TGTGCCAGCAGTTTAATAGGACAGGGTCCGGGTGGCTACACCTTC.

The chain combines TRBV19 with TRBJ1-2, with 7 bases that match TRBD1. Trimming cost V 9 bases and J 5 bases; bases outside gene matches: 9. There are 13 residues in the CDR3. The germline V gene has CDR1 LNHDA and CDR2 SQIVND (reference sequence). The chain's CDR3 is CASSNTGDYGYTF. CDR3 nucleotides: TGTGCCAGCTCGAACACAGGGGATTATGGCTACACCTTC.

Written as DNA, the CDR3 is TGTGCCAGTAGTATCTCAGGGAACTATGGCTACACCTTC. This gives the protein CASSISGNYGYTF. The chain employs TRBV19 and TRBJ1-2; TRBD1 might be the D (5 bases). This CDR3 has 13 residues. Looked up from germline, CDR1 is LNHDA and CDR2 is SQIVND (reference sequence). Deletions cut 3 bases from V and 2 bases from J, with 7 bases between.

CDR3 DNA sequence: TGTGCCAGCTCACCTACAGGGGCTCCCTCCTACGAGCAGTACTTC. As protein: CASSPTGAPSYEQYF. This chain joins TRBV18 and TRBJ2-7; 7 nucleotides align to TRBD1. V lost 3 bases to trimming and J lost 0 bases; unmatched junction nucleotides: 5. The CDR3 has 15 residues. Germline CDR1 is KGHSH and CDR2 is LQKENI. Together with reference TRBV18 and TRBJ2-7, the CDR3 gives the full variable domain: NAGVMQNPRHLVRRRGQEARLRCSPMKGHSHVYWYRQLPEEGLKFMVYLQKENIIDESGMPKERFSAEFPKEGPSILRIQQVVRGDSAAYFCASSPTGAPSYEQYFGPGTRLTVT.

The chain is built from TRBV7-9 and TRBJ2-6, with 8 bases that match TRBD1. Germline V lookup: CDR1 SEHNR, CDR2 FQNEAQ (reference sequence). The CDR3 length is 16 residues. J gave up 2 bases and V 3 bases, and 3 bases lay outside the gene matches. The CDR3 nucleotides read TGTGCCAGCAGCTTTAACAGGGGGACTGGGGCCAACGTCCTGACTTTC. Its translation: CASSFNRGTGANVLTF.

This sequence joins TRBV5-1 and TRBJ2-7; TRBD1 might be the D (6 bases). The CDR3 covers 18 residues. In germline, CDR1 is SGHRS, CDR2 YFSETQ. The ends were cut back, 4 bases at V and 0 bases at J, with 23 bases in the middle. The CDR3 bases are TGCGCCAGCAGCCCGAGACCCCAGCAGGACAGTCACTCCTACGAGCAGTACTTC. It yields the protein CASSPRPQQDSHSYEQYF.

This chain links TRBV14 with TRBJ1-1, with TRBD1 as a possible D gene (5 bases). The CDR3 contains 12 residues. V lost 6 bases to trimming and J lost 11 bases, with 16 bases between them. The germline V gene encodes CDR1 SGHDN and CDR2 FVKESK. The CDR3 DNA follows: TGTGCCAGCAGTCCCCTAGGGGCGCGTGCTTTCTTT. As protein: CASSPLGARAFF. Full variable domain (remainder filled in from reference TRBV14 and TRBJ1-1): EAGVTQFPSHSVIEKGQTVTLRCDPISGHDNLYWYRRVMGKEIKFLLHFVKESKQDESGMPNNRFLAERTGGTYSTLKVQPAELEDSGVYFCASSPLGARAFFGQGTRLTVV.

In regard to this clone: The same CDR3 can be traced to other DNA sequences in this sample. The chain uses TRBV28 and TRBJ1-2; a possible D gene is TRBD1 (5 bases). Looked up from germline, CDR1 is MDHEN and CDR2 is SYDVKM. The CDR3 sequence is 12 residues long. Trimming cost V 3 bases and J 4 bases, with 6 bases left between them. The CDR3 sequence is CASSFRGYGYTF. In DNA, the CDR3 is TGTGCCAGCAGTTTTAGGGGCTATGGCTACACCTTC.

V is TRBV5-6 and J is TRBJ2-7, with D possibly TRBD2 on 5 matching bases. V lost 2 bases, J lost 7 bases, and 16 bases lay in between. CDR1 SGHDT and CDR2 YYEEEE come from the germline V gene. CDR3 length equals 14 residues. CDR3 in DNA: TGTGCCAGCAGCTTCCTAGCACCCCCGGGAGAGCAGTACTTC. This encodes CASSFLAPPGEQYF.

In this sample, this clone turned up a few times. The chain combines TRBV6-7 with TRBJ2-7, with 9 nucleotides matching TRBD1. Being an ORF, TRBV6-7 has a function that is uncertain. V was clipped by 11 bases and J by 3 bases; unmatched bases: 5. The CDR3 is 12 residues long. CDR3 loop: CAPGTGYYEQYF. The DNA of the CDR3 is TGTGCCCCCGGGACAGGGTACTACGAGCAGTACTTC.

The genes are TRBV11-3 and TRBJ1-1; D is possibly TRBD1 (5 bases). CDR1 is SGHNT and CDR2 is YENEEA in the germline V gene. Trimming removed 5 bases at V and 0 bases at J, with 10 bases between. This CDR3 contains 14 residues. CDR3 nucleotides: TGTGCCAGCAGCCCCGGGGGAGTGAACACTGAAGCTTTCTTT. Its protein is CASSPGGVNTEAFF.

This clone was seen once. This chain's CDR3 is CASSDSAGSTDTQYF. In nucleotides, the CDR3 is TGTGCCAGCAGTGATTCAGCGGGAAGCACAGATACGCAGTATTTT. The chain carries TRBV6-4 and TRBJ2-3, with 7 bases fitting TRBD2. Germline assignment: CDR1 MRHNA and CDR2 SNTAGT. This CDR3 contains 15 residues. Trimming removed 3 bases from V and 0 bases from J; junction bases left unmatched: 3.

The J gene is TRBJ1-1, the V gene TRBV5-4; D is perhaps TRBD1 (5 bases). This CDR3 region has 16 residues. Between the trimmed V and J ends, which lost 1 base and 3 bases, there was a span of 16 bases. Germline CDR1 and CDR2: SGHNT and YYREEE (reference sequence). CDR3 nucleotides: TGTGCCAGCAGCTTGTTCGGTGGCGGGGCGCACACTGAAGCTTTCTTT. It codes for CASSLFGGGAHTEAFF.

This clone was observed a handful of times. The V call is TRBV5-1, the J call TRBJ2-7, with D possibly being TRBD2 (5 bases). Germline-derived CDR1 and CDR2 are SGHRS and YFSETQ. Trimming took 3 bases from V and 2 from J, leaving 12 bases between them. CDR3 length equals 14 residues. The DNA for the CDR3 is TGCGCCAGCAGCTCTAGGGAGTTAACCTACGAGCAGTACTTC. This gives the protein CASSSRELTYEQYF.

The gene calls are TRBV5-1 and TRBJ2-7; D is possibly TRBD1 (8 bases). This CDR3 is built from 14 residues. Looked up from germline, CDR1 is SGHRS and CDR2 is YFSETQ. V dropped 3 bases and J dropped 2 bases, with 12 bases sitting between them. The CDR3 nucleotides read TGCGCCAGCAGCTCCACAGGGGGGGCCTACGAGCAGTACTTC. This gives the protein CASSSTGGAYEQYF.